Each of the 29 T cell receptor beta chains below was sequenced from the same sample in a study of T cell repertoires in cytomegalovirus infection. MiXCR, run by TCRdb on the reads, gives a single entry per CDR3 protein. This table holds some 600,000 distinct CDR3 sequences, approximately 24% found once. Sequencing was carried out using CD8+ T cells from PBMCs. Source of these receptors: a human donor in good health (CMV status not recorded). Some clones in this sample may be carry-over from other donors' samples.

The chain uses TRBV7-9 and TRBJ2-7; 11 bases match TRBD1. Losses at the gene ends were 9 bases for V and 6 bases for J; bases not matched to a gene: 1. CDR1 is SEHNR and CDR2 is FQNEAQ in the germline V gene (reference sequence). The CDR3 consists of 11 residues. CDR3 amino acids: CASGTGGEQYF. In nucleotides, the CDR3 is TGTGCCAGTGGGACAGGGGGCGAGCAGTACTTC.

V and J are TRBV28 and TRBJ2-7; 8 positions match TRBD1. This CDR3 spans 15 amino acids. From germline, CDR1 is MDHEN and CDR2 SYDVKM. After removal of 6 bases from V and 4 bases from J, the junction contained 11 bases not matched to a gene. CDR3 nucleotides: TGTGCCAGCAGCTATACCGGGACAGGATTTTACGAGCAGTACGTC. This codes for CASSYTGTGFYEQYV.

The chain recombines TRBV7-1 with TRBJ2-5; TRBD2 agrees at 9 bases. TRBV7-1 is an open reading frame, and its role is uncertain. The CDR3 consists of 15 residues. The junction had 14 bases not matched to a gene; V was cut back by 11 bases and J by 4 bases. The CDR3 loop reads CAVSGPSGERETQYF. CDR3 sequence (DNA): TGTGCCGTCTCCGGCCCTAGCGGGGAAAGAGAGACCCAGTACTTC.

This clonotype has ten or more counts. V and J are TRBV7-2 and TRBJ2-7; maybe TRBD2 (5 bases). This CDR3 is 15 amino acids long. Germline CDR1 reads SGHTA; CDR2 reads FQGNSA. Trimming shortened V by 4 bases and J by 6 bases, and 19 bases separated the two germline ends. The CDR3 nucleotides are TGTGCCAGCAGCTCCGCCTTGGCAGGCGGGCGCGAGCAGTACTTC. It translates to CASSSALAGGREQYF. Complete variable domain (other parts from reference TRBV7-2 and TRBJ2-7): GAGVSQSPSNKVTEKGKDVELRCDPISGHTALYWYRQSLGQGLEFLIYFQGNSAPDKSGLPSDRFSAERTGGSVSTLTIQRTQQEDSAVYLCASSSALAGGREQYFGPGTRLTVT.

In its sample, this clonotype was seen many times. This sequence joins TRBV12-3 or TRBV12-4 and TRBJ1-6; no definite D call. Deletions cut 3 bases from V and 7 bases from J, with 7 bases between. The CDR3 spans 13 residues. CDR3 sequence: CASSFEPNSPLHF. The CDR3 nucleotides are TGTGCCAGCAGTTTCGAACCCAATTCACCCCTCCACTTT.

The CDR3: CASSSGTAKFF. CDR3 sequence (DNA): TGTGCCAGCAGTTCAGGGACCGCAAAGTTCTTC. The rearrangement joins TRBV6-5 to TRBJ2-1, with D perhaps matching TRBD1 or TRBD2 (5 bases each). Germline CDR1 and CDR2: MNHEY and SVGAGI. The V end lost 4 bases, the J end lost 14 bases, and 12 bases lay between the germline ends. CDR3 size: 11 residues.

This clonotype was seen only a few times. The V call is TRBV27, the J call TRBJ2-1, with D tentatively TRBD1 (6 bases). Trimming took off 6 bases at V and 6 bases at J, with 9 bases between the two ends. Germline CDR1 MNHEY, CDR2 SMNVEV (reference sequence). There are 12 residues in the CDR3. The CDR3: CASRAGANEQFF. The CDR3, as DNA: TGTGCCAGCAGAGCAGGGGCCAATGAGCAGTTCTTC.

With respect to this clonotype: A junction boundary mismatches the germline segment, possibly from a read error. V gene TRBV7-2 combines with J gene TRBJ2-3; D is undetermined. Germline values: CDR1 SGHTA, CDR2 FQGNSA. CDR3 length equals 13 residues. CDR3 nucleotide sequence: TGTGCCAGTAGCTTCACGGACACAGATACGCAGTATTTT. It specifies CASSFTDTDTQYF.

This clonotype has a handful of counts. The CDR3 reads CSVSWGTYGYTF. The CDR3, as DNA: TGCAGCGTTTCGTGGGGCACCTATGGCTACACCTTC. The chain couples TRBV29-1 to TRBJ1-2; D possibly corresponds to TRBD1 (5 bases). V gave up 5 bases and J gave up 4 bases, with 11 bases separating them. Germline lookup yields CDR1 SQVTM and CDR2 ANQGSEA. The CDR3 sequence is 12 residues long.

This clonotype appeared many times. The rearrangement uses TRBV12-3 or TRBV12-4 and TRBJ2-1, with 10 bases aligning to TRBD2. V was clipped by 5 bases and J by 5 bases; unmatched bases: 9. This CDR3 has 16 amino acids. DNA of the CDR3: TGTGCCAGCAGTCAACCAAGCGGGGGGGCCAACAATGAGCAGTTCTTC. This translates into CASSQPSGGANNEQFF.

This clonotype turned up a few times. The chain links TRBV10-3 to TRBJ2-2, with 8 bases fitting TRBD2. The germline V gene encodes CDR1 ENHRY and CDR2 SYGVKD. With V trimmed by 8 bases and J by 3 bases, 5 bases remained unmatched. The CDR3 sequence is 14 residues long. Here the CDR3 DNA reads TGTGCCATCCGCCCGGGGGGGTACACCGGGGAGCTGTTTTTT. Residues: CAIRPGGYTGELFF.

The V gene is TRBV14, the J gene TRBJ1-4; D uncertain. Trimming stripped 1 base from V and 0 bases from J, with 27 bases between. Per germline, CDR1 SGHDN and CDR2 FVKESK. This CDR3 is 22 amino acids long. The CDR3 reads CASSQVFTGGYNQDATNEKLFF. CDR3 sequence (DNA): TGTGCCAGCAGCCAAGTTTTTACTGGAGGATATAACCAAGATGCAACTAATGAAAAACTGTTTTTT.

The gene calls are TRBV27 and TRBJ2-7; 9 nucleotides line up with TRBD2. This CDR3 comprises 14 residues. Germline assignment: CDR1 MNHEY and CDR2 SMNVEV (reference sequence). After removal of 2 bases from V and 2 bases from J, the junction contained 1 base not matched to a gene. CDR3 bases: TGTGCCAGCAGTTTACTAGCGGGGACCTACGAGCAGTACTTC. This sequence encodes CASSLLAGTYEQYF.

This clonotype was detected many times. This chain joins TRBV19 and TRBJ1-1, with unresolved D. The CDR3 has 13 residues. With 5 bases removed from V and 0 bases from J, the gap between germline ends came to 7 bases. The germline V gene has CDR1 LNHDA and CDR2 SQIVND (reference sequence). The CDR3 DNA reads TGTGCCAGTAGTGTAAGACTGAACACTGAAGCTTTCTTT. Translation: CASSVRLNTEAFF.

The genes are TRBV5-1 and TRBJ2-5; 7 bases are shared with TRBD1. Trimming took 4 bases from V and 7 from J; bases not matched to a gene: 13. Germline CDR1 is SGHRS and CDR2 is YFSETQ. This CDR3 comprises 15 residues. Here the CDR3 DNA reads TGCGCCAGCAGCCTCCCGGACAGGTTCGATGGGACCCAGTACTTC. This encodes CASSLPDRFDGTQYF.

The chain has TRBV7-2 and TRBJ1-1, with TRBD1 matching over 11 bases. Germline loops: CDR1 SGHTA, CDR2 FQGNSA. Germline trimming cut 8 bases from V and 4 bases from J; bases unmatched to any gene: 24. CDR3 length: 20 residues. In DNA, the CDR3 is TGTGCCAGCGGCCTGGACAGGGGGCGCTTCGTGGCACCCGGGGGCACTGAAGCTTTCTTT. It yields the protein CASGLDRGRFVAPGGTEAFF.

This clonotype has more than one count but fewer than ten. In DNA form, the CDR3 reads TGCGCCAGCAGCTTGGGCTCAGGGTTCGAGCAGTACTTC. The encoded protein is CASSLGSGFEQYF. This chain uses TRBV5-1 with TRBJ2-7; tentatively, D is TRBD1 (5 bases). The CDR3 spans 13 residues. CDR1 is SGHRS, CDR2 YFSETQ, per germline. Trimming removed 0 bases at V and 6 bases at J, with 10 bases between.

A single count supports this clonotype. V gene TRBV29-1 combines with J gene TRBJ2-7, with D perhaps TRBD2 (6 bases). Germline lookup yields CDR1 SQVTM and CDR2 ANQGSEA. There are 13 residues in the CDR3. The V end lost 2 bases, the J end lost 1 base, and 9 bases lay between the germline ends. This chain's CDR3 is CSVEQGLSYEQYF. CDR3 DNA: TGCAGCGTTGAACAGGGACTTTCCTACGAGCAGTACTTC.

The chain recombines TRBV7-9 with TRBJ1-4, with D perhaps matching TRBD1 (6 bases). Looked up from germline, CDR1 is SEHNR and CDR2 is FQNEAQ (reference sequence). Trimming removed 5 bases at V and 8 bases at J, with 18 bases between. The CDR3 contains 15 residues. DNA of the CDR3: TGTGCCAGCAGCCAGCAACAGGGTTTGGAAGAAAAACTGTTTTTT. It translates to CASSQQQGLEEKLFF.

This clonotype showed up many times. The chain has TRBV7-2 and TRBJ2-7, with D possibly being TRBD1 or TRBD2 (6 bases each). This CDR3 is built from 16 residues. V lost 4 bases, J lost 9 bases, and 25 bases lay in between. Per the germline V gene, CDR1 is SGHTA and CDR2 is FQGNSA. Here the CDR3 reads CASSCREPTGANGQYV. In DNA form, the CDR3 reads TGTGCCAGCAGCTGCCGCGAACCGACGGGGGCGAATGGGCAGTACGTC.

The V gene is TRBV20-1, the J gene TRBJ2-3, with D tentatively TRBD1 or TRBD2 (6 bases each). This CDR3 contains 16 residues. Germline V CDR1 and CDR2: DFQATT, SNEGSKA (reference sequence). Between the trimmed V and J ends, which lost 6 bases and 0 bases, there was a span of 19 bases. The DNA for the CDR3 is TGCAGTGCCAGATCTCATGGGGGGCTAAGCACAGATACGCAGTATTTT. The encoded protein is CSARSHGGLSTDTQYF.

This clonotype showed up just a few times. This chain connects TRBV7-9 to TRBJ2-5; 7 positions match TRBD2. Germline V lookup: CDR1 SEHNR, CDR2 FQNEAQ (reference sequence). The CDR3 is 15 residues long. V lost 3 bases to trimming and J lost 5 bases; unmatched junction nucleotides: 9. The CDR3 nucleotides read TGTGCCAGCAGCTTTCGCGGGACTACCACGGAGACCCAGTACTTC. Protein: CASSFRGTTTETQYF.

Comments on this clonotype: Possible read error: a much larger clone is one base away. The chain joins TRBV28 to TRBJ1-2, with a possible D match to TRBD1 (6 bases). The CDR3 is made up of 14 amino acids. CDR1 MDHEN and CDR2 SYDVKM come from the germline V gene. Here the CDR3 DNA reads TGTGCCAGCAGGGTGACAGGCCGGGGCTATGACTACACCTTC. Its protein is CASRVTGRGYDYTF.

CDR3: CASSSTPNPTDTQYF. CDR3 sequence (DNA): TGTGCCAGCAGCTCGACTCCCAACCCCACAGATACGCAGTATTTT. The chain combines TRBV13 with TRBJ2-3; no clear D gene. Per the germline V gene, CDR1 is PRHDT and CDR2 is FYEKMQ (reference sequence). The ends were cut back, 4 bases at V and 2 bases at J, with 13 bases in the middle. The CDR3 extends over 15 amino acids.

This clonotype was observed many times. This CDR3 reads CASSYDRSLLSEAFF. CDR3 DNA sequence: TGTGCCAGCAGCTACGATAGGTCGTTACTATCTGAAGCTTTCTTT. The chain combines TRBV7-8 with TRBJ1-1; D not certain. The V gene lost 4 bases and the J gene lost 6 bases, with 18 bases spanning the gap. The CDR3 has 15 residues. From germline, CDR1 is SGHVS and CDR2 FQNEAQ.

This rearrangement joins TRBV4-3 to TRBJ2-5; D might be TRBD2 (6 bases). Looked up from germline, CDR1 is LGHNA and CDR2 is YSLEER. Trimming took 6 bases from V and 5 from J, leaving 22 bases between them. CDR3 length: 16 residues. CDR3 loop: CASSPRDRLEAETQYF. CDR3 bases: TGCGCCAGCAGTCCAAGAGATAGACTAGAGGCCGAGACCCAGTACTTC.

The chain carries TRBV5-4 and TRBJ2-3, with D possibly being TRBD2 (7 bases). Germline V gene lookup returns CDR1 SGHNT and CDR2 YYREEE (reference sequence). The CDR3 extends over 16 amino acids. The V gene lost 2 bases and the J gene lost 3 bases, with 16 bases spanning the gap. The CDR3 DNA reads as TGTGCCAGCAGCTTACGGGGGGCGCTTGAAACAGATACGCAGTATTTT. Amino acid sequence: CASSLRGALETDTQYF.

This clonotype was seen ten or more times. V is TRBV10-3 and J is TRBJ2-1, with TRBD1 identical over 9 bases. The CDR3 has 14 residues. CDR1 is ENHRY and CDR2 is SYGVKD in the germline V gene. After removal of 8 bases from V and 7 bases from J, the junction contained 9 bases not matched to a gene. The CDR3 is CAIRTGEIGNEQFF. Here the CDR3 DNA reads TGTGCCATCCGGACAGGGGAGATTGGGAATGAGCAGTTCTTC.

In its sample, this clonotype was seen many times. The rearrangement links TRBV4-2 to TRBJ2-7; D unresolved. Looked up from germline, CDR1 is LGHNA and CDR2 is YNFKEQ. The length of the CDR3 is 15 residues. Trimming pared 0 bases from V and 4 bases from J, leaving 13 bases between. CDR3: CASSQDAAGGYEQYV. CDR3 bases: TGTGCCAGCAGCCAAGATGCTGCAGGCGGTTACGAGCAGTACGTC.